The subject of this entry is one T cell receptor beta chain. Sequence at one end of the junction differs from germline and may be a read error. The source of the sample is a study of blood T cell repertoires in COVID-19. Study context: Acute-phase and convalescent COVID-19 samples originated in the United States, Italy and Spain. The analysed material was cDNA or gDNA that came from T cells, B-cell-depleted T cells, or PBMCs.

This CDR3 has 12 residues. Per the authors' pipeline: How many nucleated cells were present was estimated from reference gene primer amplification. Sequencing used immunoSEQ multiplex PCR; TCRdb keeps in-frame clones, though not all of them. The DNA gave D and trimming, while V, J and clone size come from that table. The sample yields 140,000 to 150,000 clones, roughly 90% seen once. V gene TRBV12-3 or TRBV12-4 combines with J gene TRBJ2-3; 14 bases map to TRBD2. This receptor was taken from a man between 70 and 80 years old with acute or convalescent COVID-19. The specimen sequenced was peripheral blood. DNA of the CDR3: TGCGGGACTAGCGGGGGAGCAGATACGCAGTATTTT. Translating gives CGTSGGADTQYF.